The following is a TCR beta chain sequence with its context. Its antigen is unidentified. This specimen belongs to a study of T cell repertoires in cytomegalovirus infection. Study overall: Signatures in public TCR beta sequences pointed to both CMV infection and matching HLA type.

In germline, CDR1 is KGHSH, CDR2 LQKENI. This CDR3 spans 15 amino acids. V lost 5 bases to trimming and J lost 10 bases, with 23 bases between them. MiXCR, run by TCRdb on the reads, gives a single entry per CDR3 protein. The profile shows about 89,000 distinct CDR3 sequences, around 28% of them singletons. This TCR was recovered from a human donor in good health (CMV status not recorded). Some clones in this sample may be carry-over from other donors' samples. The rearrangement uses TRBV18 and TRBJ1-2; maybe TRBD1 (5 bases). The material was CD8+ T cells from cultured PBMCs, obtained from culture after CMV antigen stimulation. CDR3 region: CASSSLRGRGYAYTF. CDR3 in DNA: TGTGCCAGCTCAAGCCTCCGGGGACGGGGGTACGCCTACACCTTC.